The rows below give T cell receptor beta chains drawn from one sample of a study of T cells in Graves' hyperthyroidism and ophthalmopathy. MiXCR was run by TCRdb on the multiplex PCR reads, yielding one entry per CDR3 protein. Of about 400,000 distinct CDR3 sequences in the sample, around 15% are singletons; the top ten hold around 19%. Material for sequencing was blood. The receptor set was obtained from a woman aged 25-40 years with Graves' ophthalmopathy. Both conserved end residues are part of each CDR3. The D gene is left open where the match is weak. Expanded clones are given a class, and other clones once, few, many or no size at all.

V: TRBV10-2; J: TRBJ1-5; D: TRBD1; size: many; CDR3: CASSEGQGARSNQPQHF; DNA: TGCGCCAGCAGTGAGGGCCAGGGGGCGCGTAGCAATCAGCCCCAGCATTTT
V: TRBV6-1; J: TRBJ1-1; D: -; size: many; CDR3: CASSYSAAMNTEAFF; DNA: TGTGCCAGCAGTTACAGCGCAGCCATGAACACTGAAGCTTTCTTT
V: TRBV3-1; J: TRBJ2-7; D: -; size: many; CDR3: CASSQPNRYEQYF; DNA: TGTGCCAGCAGCCAACCTAATCGCTACGAGCAGTACTTC
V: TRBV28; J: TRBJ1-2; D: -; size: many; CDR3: CASSQQAQGFYGYTF; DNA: TGTGCCAGCAGTCAGCAAGCACAGGGTTTCTATGGCTACACCTTC
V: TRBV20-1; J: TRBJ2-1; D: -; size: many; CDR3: CSAPLDGVSARNEQFF; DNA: TGCAGTGCTCCCTTAGACGGGGTTAGCGCTCGGAATGAGCAGTTCTTC
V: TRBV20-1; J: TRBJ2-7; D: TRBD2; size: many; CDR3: CSARDHGTSGGRTYEQYF; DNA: TGCAGTGCTAGAGATCATGGGACTAGCGGGGGCCGAACCTACGAGCAGTACTTC
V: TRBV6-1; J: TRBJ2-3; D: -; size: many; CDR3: CASSYSSLGFTDTQYF; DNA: TGTGCCAGCAGTTACTCTTCCTTAGGTTTCACAGATACGCAGTATTTT
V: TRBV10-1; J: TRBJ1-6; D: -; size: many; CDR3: CASSDDRRASPLHF; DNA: TGCGCCAGCAGTGATGACAGGAGGGCTTCACCCCTCCACTTT
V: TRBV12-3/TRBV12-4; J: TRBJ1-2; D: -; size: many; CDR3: CASSLKENYGYTF; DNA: TGTGCCAGCAGTTTAAAGGAGAACTATGGCTACACCTTC
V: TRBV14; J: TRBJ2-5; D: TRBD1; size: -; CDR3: CASSSLGRGETQYF; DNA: TGTGCCAGCAGCTCCCTCGGCAGGGGGGAGACCCAGTACTTC
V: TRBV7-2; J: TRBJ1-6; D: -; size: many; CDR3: CASSQTGRTRNSPLHF; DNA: TGTGCCAGCAGCCAGACTGGCAGAACACGTAATTCACCCCTCCACTTT
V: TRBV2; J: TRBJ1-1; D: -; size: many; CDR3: CASMKQGGTEAFF; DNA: TGTGCCAGCATGAAACAGGGTGGCACTGAAGCTTTCTTT
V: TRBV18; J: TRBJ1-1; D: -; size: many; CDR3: CASSPTGGVNTEAFF; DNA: TGTGCCAGCTCGCCAACCGGAGGGGTGAACACTGAAGCTTTCTTT
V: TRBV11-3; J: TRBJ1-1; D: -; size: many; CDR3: CASRDHTGLGSEAFF; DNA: TGTGCCAGCAGGGACCACACGGGTCTTGGGTCTGAAGCTTTCTTT
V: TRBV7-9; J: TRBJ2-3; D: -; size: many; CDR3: CASSLEQGFTDTQYF; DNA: TGTGCCAGCAGCTTAGAACAGGGATTCACAGATACGCAGTATTTT
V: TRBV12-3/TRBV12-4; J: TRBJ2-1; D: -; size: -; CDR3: CASSTGAGYYNEQFF; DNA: TGTGCCAGCAGTACAGGGGCGGGGTACTACAATGAGCAGTTCTTC
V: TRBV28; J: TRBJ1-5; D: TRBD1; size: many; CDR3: CASSGDRGGREPQHF; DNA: TGTGCCAGCAGTGGGGACAGGGGTGGGAGGGAGCCCCAGCATTTT
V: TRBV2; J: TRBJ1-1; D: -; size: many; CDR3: CASCLALNTEAFF; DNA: TGTGCCAGCTGCTTAGCGTTGAACACTGAAGCTTTCTTT
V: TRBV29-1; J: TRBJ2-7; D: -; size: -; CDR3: CSVVLGNSYEQYF; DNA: TGCAGCGTTGTCCTAGGGAACTCCTACGAGCAGTACTTC
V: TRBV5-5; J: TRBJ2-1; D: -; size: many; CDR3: CASSKPLAGYYNEQFF; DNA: TGTGCCAGCAGTAAGCCATTGGCAGGGTACTACAATGAGCAGTTCTTC
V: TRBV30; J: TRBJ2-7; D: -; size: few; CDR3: CAWSVGTYEQYF; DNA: TGTGCCTGGAGTGTAGGAACTTACGAGCAGTACTTC
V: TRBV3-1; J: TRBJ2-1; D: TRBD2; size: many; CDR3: CASRTGLAGYNEQFF; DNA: TGTGCCAGCAGAACAGGACTAGCGGGGTACAATGAGCAGTTCTTC
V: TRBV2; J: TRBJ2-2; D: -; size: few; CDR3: CASNGPERTGELFF; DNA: TGTGCCAGCAATGGACCAGAAAGAACCGGGGAGCTGTTTTTT
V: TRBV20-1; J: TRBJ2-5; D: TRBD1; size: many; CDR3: CSAITGARETQYF; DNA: TGCAGTGCTATCACAGGGGCGCGGGAGACCCAGTACTTC
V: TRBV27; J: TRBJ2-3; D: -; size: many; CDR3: CASSSRLLDTQYF; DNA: TGTGCCAGCAGTTCCCGACTTTTGGATACGCAGTATTTT
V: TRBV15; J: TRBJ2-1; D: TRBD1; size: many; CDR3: CATSPLDRDHHEQFF; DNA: TGTGCCACCAGCCCCTTGGACAGGGATCACCATGAGCAGTTCTTC
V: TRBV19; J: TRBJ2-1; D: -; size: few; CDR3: CASSIPTRGNEQFF; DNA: TGTGCCAGTAGTATCCCGACAAGGGGCAATGAGCAGTTCTTC
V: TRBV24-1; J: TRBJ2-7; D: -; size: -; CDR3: CATSDLDPGTEQYF; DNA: TGTGCCACCAGTGATCTGGACCCCGGGACCGAGCAGTACTTC
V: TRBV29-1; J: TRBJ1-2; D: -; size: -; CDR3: CSVELGGGYTF; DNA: TGCAGCGTTGAATTGGGGGGTGGCTACACCTTC
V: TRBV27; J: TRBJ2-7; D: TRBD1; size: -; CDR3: CASSLRGQGYSYEQYF; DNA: TGTGCCAGCAGTTTACGGGGACAGGGTTATTCATACGAGCAGTACTTC
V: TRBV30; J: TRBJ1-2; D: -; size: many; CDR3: CAWGETQRGGYTF; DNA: TGTGCCTGGGGAGAAACTCAGAGGGGTGGCTACACCTTC
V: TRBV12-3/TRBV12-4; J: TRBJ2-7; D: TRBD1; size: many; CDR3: CASSLSGGFYEQYF; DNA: TGTGCCAGCAGTTTATCAGGGGGCTTCTACGAGCAGTACTTC
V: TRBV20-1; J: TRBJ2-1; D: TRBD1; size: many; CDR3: CSARNFGQGNNEQFF; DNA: TGCAGTGCTAGGAACTTCGGACAGGGTAACAATGAGCAGTTCTTC
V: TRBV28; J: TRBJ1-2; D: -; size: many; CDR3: CASSFARYGYTF; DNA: TGTGCCAGCAGTTTTGCCAGATATGGCTACACCTTC
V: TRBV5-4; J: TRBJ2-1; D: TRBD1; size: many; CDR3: CASSTGGLSYNEQFF; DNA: TGTGCCAGCAGCACAGGGGGCTTATCCTACAATGAGCAGTTCTTC
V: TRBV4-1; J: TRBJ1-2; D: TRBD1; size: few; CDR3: CASSQPRTGGKYGYTF; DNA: TGCGCCAGCAGCCAACCGCGGACAGGCGGAAAGTATGGCTACACCTTC
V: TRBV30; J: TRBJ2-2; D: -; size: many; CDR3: CAWSGGLNTGELFF; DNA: TGTGCCTGGAGTGGCGGGCTGAACACCGGGGAGCTGTTTTTT
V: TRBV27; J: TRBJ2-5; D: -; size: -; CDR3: CASSLEAGYQETQYF; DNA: TGTGCCAGCAGTTTAGAGGCAGGGTACCAAGAGACCCAGTACTTC
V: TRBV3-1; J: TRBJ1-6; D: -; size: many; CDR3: CASSQEGDNSPLHF; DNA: TGTGCCAGCAGCCAAGAGGGTGATAATTCACCCCTCCACTTT
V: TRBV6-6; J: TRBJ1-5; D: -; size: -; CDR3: CASSYSTGNQPQHF; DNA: TGTGCCAGCAGTTACTCGACAGGCAATCAGCCCCAGCATTTT
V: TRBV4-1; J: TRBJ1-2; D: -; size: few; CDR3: CASSQDQGRTPNYGYTF; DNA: TGCGCCAGCAGCCAAGATCAGGGCAGGACTCCTAACTATGGCTACACCTTC
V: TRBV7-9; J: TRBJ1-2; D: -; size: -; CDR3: CASSSTPQGGGYTF; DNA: TGTGCCAGCAGTTCAACGCCCCAGGGAGGCGGCTACACCTTC
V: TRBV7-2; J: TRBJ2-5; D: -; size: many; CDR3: CASSFGARETQYF; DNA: TGTGCCAGCAGCTTTGGTGCTAGAGAGACCCAGTACTTC
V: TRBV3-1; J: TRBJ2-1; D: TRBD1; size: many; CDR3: CASSQEDRAYNEQFF; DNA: TGTGCCAGCAGCCAAGAGGACAGGGCCTACAATGAGCAGTTCTTC
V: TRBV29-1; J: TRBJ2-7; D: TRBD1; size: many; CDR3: CSVPGQVNEQYF; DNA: TGCAGCGTGCCGGGACAGGTGAACGAGCAGTACTTC
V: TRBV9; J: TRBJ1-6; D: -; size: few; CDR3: CASSADGQPTYNSPLHF; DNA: TGTGCCAGCAGCGCCGACGGACAGCCCACTTATAATTCACCCCTCCACTTT